This entry lists 8 T cell receptor beta chains sequenced from one sample in a study of technical replicates of blood from a few donors (dated by TCRdb to the late 2010s). Receptor amplification or capture employed the immunoSEQ multiplex PCR assay. Drawn from immuneACCESS, this table holds only the in-frame rearrangements with V and J called that TCRdb kept. Clones are partly lost; checked studies trace under half to an unresolved V gene and leave the rest unexplained. Within this sample are tens of thousands of clones, with about 90% of them counted one time only. 5.1% of the sample is held by the ten biggest clonotypes. Sample: PBMCs. The receptors here all came from a human donor in good health. Some clones in this sample may be carry-over from other donors' samples.

This chain uses TRBV7-9 with TRBJ2-1; 13 bases map to TRBD2. The CDR3 sequence is 16 residues long. Germline CDR1 and CDR2: SEHNR and FQNEAQ (reference sequence). Unmatched junction bases numbered 7, after V lost 6 bases and J lost 5 bases. CDR3 nucleotides: TGTGCCAGCAGGCCAAGACTAGCGGGGGGCAACAATGAGCAGTTCTTC. It specifies CASRPRLAGGNNEQFF.

This chain connects TRBV11-2 to TRBJ1-2; D unclear. CDR1 is SGHAT and CDR2 is FQNNGV in the germline V gene. Trimming stripped 4 bases from V and 4 bases from J, with 25 bases between. CDR3 length: 18 residues. CDR3 DNA: TGTGCCAGCAGCTCCAAATCAGAGACATCAGACAACGTCTATGGCTACACCTTC. Residues: CASSSKSETSDNVYGYTF.

The chain uses TRBV5-1 and TRBJ2-7, with 7 bases aligning to TRBD1. The CDR3 has 13 amino acids. Unmatched junction bases numbered 4, after V lost 5 bases and J lost 2 bases. Per germline, CDR1 SGHRS and CDR2 YFSETQ. The CDR3 DNA is TGCGCCAGCAGGCTGGGACAGACCTACGAGCAGTACTTC. Its protein is CASRLGQTYEQYF.

The chain couples TRBV2 to TRBJ2-7; the match to TRBD2 covers 13 bases. There are 15 residues in the CDR3. With 4 bases clipped from V and 7 bases from J, the junction kept 7 bases outside the gene matches. The germline CDR1 and CDR2 sequences are SNHLY and FYNNEI. This chain's CDR3 is CASSGTSGGASEQYF. The CDR3 DNA reads as TGTGCCAGCAGTGGAACTAGCGGGGGGGCCTCGGAGCAGTACTTC.

The chain couples TRBV4-1 to TRBJ1-2; D perhaps matches TRBD1 (5 bases). Trimming took 3 bases from V and 6 from J, leaving 20 bases between them. Germline values: CDR1 MGHRA, CDR2 YSYEKL. The CDR3 totals 16 residues. The CDR3 sequence is CASSHQGEGRLNGYTF. In DNA, the CDR3 is TGCGCCAGCAGCCACCAAGGGGAGGGGCGCCTCAATGGCTACACCTTC.

This chain links TRBV9 with TRBJ2-3; perhaps TRBD1 as D (5 bases). The CDR3 spans 15 residues. From germline, CDR1 is SGDLS and CDR2 YYNGEE. Trimming cost V 0 bases and J 1 base, with 9 bases left between them. This CDR3 reads CASSVVGAGTDTQYF. CDR3 DNA sequence: TGTGCCAGCAGCGTAGTTGGGGCTGGCACAGATACGCAGTATTTT.

This chain connects TRBV6-6 to TRBJ2-7; 10 bases agree with TRBD1. There are 15 residues in the CDR3. CDR1 and CDR2 from the germline V gene are MNHNY and SVGAGI (reference sequence). V shed 6 bases, J shed 6 bases, and the junction held 11 bases outside the gene matches. CDR3 DNA sequence: TGTGCCAGCAGCTTCCGGCCGGGACAGGGGATCGAGCAGTACTTC. Translated: CASSFRPGQGIEQYF.

The CDR3: CASSLRGLTEAFF. CDR3 sequence (DNA): TGTGCCAGCAGCTTAAGGGGGTTAACTGAAGCTTTCTTT. The gene calls are TRBV7-2 and TRBJ1-1, with D perhaps TRBD1 (6 bases). The CDR3 loop spans 13 amino acids. Germline CDR1 is SGHTA and CDR2 is FQGNSA. The V end was cut by 2 bases, the J end by 5 bases, with 9 bases between. The full variable domain, with the rest looked up from reference TRBV7-2 and TRBJ1-1, is GAGVSQSPSNKVTEKGKDVELRCDPISGHTALYWYRQSLGQGLEFLIYFQGNSAPDKSGLPSDRFSAERTGGSVSTLTIQRTQQEDSAVYLCASSLRGLTEAFFGQGTRLTVV.